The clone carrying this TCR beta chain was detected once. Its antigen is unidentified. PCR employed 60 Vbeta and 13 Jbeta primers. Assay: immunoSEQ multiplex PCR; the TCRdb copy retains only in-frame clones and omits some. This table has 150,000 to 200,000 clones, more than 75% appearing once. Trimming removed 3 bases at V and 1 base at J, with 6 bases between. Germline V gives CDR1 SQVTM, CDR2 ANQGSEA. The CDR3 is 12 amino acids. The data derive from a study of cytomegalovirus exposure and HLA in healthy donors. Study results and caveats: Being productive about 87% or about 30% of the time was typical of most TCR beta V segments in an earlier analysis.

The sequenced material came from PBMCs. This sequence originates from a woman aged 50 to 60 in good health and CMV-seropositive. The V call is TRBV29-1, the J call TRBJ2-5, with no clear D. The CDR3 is CSVEGFQETQYF. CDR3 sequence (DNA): TGCAGCGTTGAGGGCTTCCAAGAGACCCAGTACTTC. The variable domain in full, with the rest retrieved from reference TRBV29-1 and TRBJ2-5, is SAVISQKPSRDICQRGTSLTIQCQVDSQVTMMFWYRQQPGQSLTLIATANQGSEATYESGFVIDKFPISRPNLTFSTLTVSNMSPEDSSIYLCSVEGFQETQYFGPGTRLLVL.